The next 8 T cell receptor beta chains were all read from a single sample in a study of identical twins. TCRdb reprocessed the 5' RACE reads via MiXCR and lists one record per CDR3 protein. The top ten hold less than 15% of the sample, which has approximately 230,000 distinct CDR3 sequences, 6.5% to 8% seen once. This same sample was also taken into another study, of T cells expressing NK-cell markers.

The source material was CD8+ T cells sorted from blood. The source of these receptors is a woman younger than 30 in good health.

This chain links TRBV9 with TRBJ2-7; 7 positions match TRBD2. CDR3 length: 14 amino acids. With V trimmed by 0 bases and J by 3 bases, 3 bases remained unmatched. The V gene's germline CDR1 is SGDLS and CDR2 YYNGEE. The CDR3, as DNA: TGTGCCAGCAGCGTAGGGGAGGGATTCTACGAGCAGTACTTC. This sequence encodes CASSVGEGFYEQYF.

This clonotype was counted many times. The V call is TRBV9, the J call TRBJ2-1; 10 bases are shared with TRBD2. Germline trimming cut 1 base from V and 0 bases from J; bases unmatched to any gene: 4. Germline values: CDR1 SGDLS, CDR2 YYNGEE. The CDR3 extends over 17 amino acids. In DNA form, the CDR3 reads TGTGCCAGCAGCGTATCTAGCGGGAGAGGCTCCTACAATGAGCAGTTCTTC. This translates into CASSVSSGRGSYNEQFF.

The V gene is TRBV13, the J gene TRBJ2-7; 11 bases line up with TRBD2. The CDR3 has 16 amino acids. The trim removed 0 bases at V and 2 bases at J, leaving 3 bases unmatched. CDR1 is PRHDT and CDR2 is FYEKMQ in the germline V gene (reference sequence). Written as DNA, the CDR3 is TGTGCCAGCAGCTTAGGTCCGGGACTAGCGGCCTACGAGCAGTACTTC. It yields the protein CASSLGPGLAAYEQYF.

This clonotype turned up a few times. The CDR3 here is CSVVGSTTTGELFF. The CDR3 DNA reads as TGCAGCGTTGTTGGGTCGACCACCACCGGGGAGCTGTTTTTT. The J gene is TRBJ2-2, the V gene TRBV29-1; D unresolved. V lost 4 bases and J 4 bases, leaving 13 bases between the germline ends. The germline CDR1 and CDR2 sequences are SQVTM and ANQGSEA. The CDR3 has 14 amino acids.

The V gene is TRBV7-9, the J gene TRBJ1-2, with D possibly TRBD1 on 5 matching bases. V lost 0 bases and J 4 bases, leaving 12 bases between the germline ends. The CDR3 consists of 15 residues. Germline lookup yields CDR1 SEHNR and CDR2 FQNEAQ (reference sequence). CDR3 nucleotide sequence: TGTGCCAGCAGCTTAGCTCTGCAGGGATCCTATGGCTACACCTTC. The encoded protein is CASSLALQGSYGYTF. Full variable domain (outside the CDR3, taken from reference TRBV7-9 and TRBJ1-2): DTGVSQNPRHKITKRGQNVTFRCDPISEHNRLYWYRQTLGQGPEFLTYFQNEAQLEKSRLLSDRFSAERPKGSFSTLEIQRTEQGDSAMYLCASSLALQGSYGYTFGSGTRLTVV.

V and J are TRBV10-2 and TRBJ2-7; D is ambiguous. Germline assignment: CDR1 WSHSY and CDR2 SAAADI. This CDR3 spans 12 amino acids. Trimming pared 3 bases from V and 7 bases from J, leaving 10 bases between. CDR3 loop: CASSDRPLEQYF. Written as DNA, the CDR3 is TGCGCCAGCAGTGATAGGCCCTTAGAGCAGTACTTC.

This clonotype was recorded many times. This chain links TRBV12-3 or TRBV12-4 with TRBJ2-4; tentatively, D is TRBD2 (6 bases). V was clipped by 2 bases and J by 3 bases, with 14 bases between them. The CDR3 consists of 16 residues. The CDR3: CASSLRRGTFKNIQYF. Here the CDR3 DNA reads TGTGCCAGCAGTTTACGTCGCGGGACTTTCAAAAACATTCAGTACTTC.

V and J are TRBV2 and TRBJ2-1; tentatively, D is TRBD1 (6 bases). V lost 4 bases to trimming and J lost 5 bases, with 18 bases between them. CDR1 SNHLY and CDR2 FYNNEI come from the germline V gene. CDR3 size: 16 residues. The chain's CDR3 is CASSGHRDVANNEQFF. CDR3 bases: TGTGCCAGCAGTGGCCACAGGGACGTGGCCAACAATGAGCAGTTCTTC.